What follows are 24 T cell receptor beta chains derived from one specimen sequenced in a study of blood T cell repertoires in COVID-19 (dated by TCRdb to 2018 to 2020). The library was prepared using the immunoSEQ multiplex PCR assay. Not all clones reach the TCRdb copy of this immuneACCESS table, which keeps in-frame sequences only. Checked studies attribute under half of the gap to unresolved V genes and leave the rest unexplained. The sample profile shows about 210,000 clones; around 86% of them were found once. The ten largest clones represent approximately 9% of the sample. Sequencing was carried out using PBMCs or T cells enriched from blood (not recorded which). The receptors shown here come from a woman in her forties or fifties with acute COVID-19.

This chain uses TRBV3-1 (or the pseudogene TRBV3-2) with TRBJ1-2; D is unresolved. The CDR3 extends over 14 amino acids. Germline CDR1 reads LGHDT; CDR2 reads YNNKEL (reference sequence). V was pared by 1 base and J by 8 bases, with 14 bases between. CDR3 nucleotide sequence: TGTGCCAGCAGCCAAGGGGTGGATGGAGTCGGCTACACCTTC. Translation: CASSQGVDGVGYTF.

The rearrangement joins TRBV6-5 to TRBJ1-1; D is possibly TRBD1 (5 bases). The germline V gene encodes CDR1 MNHEY and CDR2 SVGAGI. V was cut by 6 bases and J by 5 bases, with 13 bases left in between. CDR3 length: 13 residues. CDR3 sequence reads: CASRYKRGTEAFF. The CDR3 DNA is TGTGCCAGCAGGTATAAAAGGGGAACTGAAGCTTTCTTT.

The chain has TRBV7-2 and TRBJ2-1, with TRBD1 matching over 8 bases. The germline V gene encodes CDR1 SGHTA and CDR2 FQGNSA. Trimming took 5 bases from V and 4 from J; bases not matched to a gene: 4. The CDR3 covers 14 residues. The CDR3 coding sequence is TGTGCCAGCAGCCACGGACAGGGATACAATGAGCAGTTCTTC. Amino acid sequence: CASSHGQGYNEQFF.

The chain is built from TRBV3-1 (or the pseudogene TRBV3-2) and TRBJ1-2; D unresolved. From germline, CDR1 is LGHDT and CDR2 YNNKEL (reference sequence). The CDR3 has 14 residues. The V end lost 1 base, the J end lost 3 bases, and 9 bases lay between the germline ends. CDR3 loop: CASSQGEGHYGYTF. The CDR3 region has the DNA TGTGCCAGCAGCCAAGGGGAGGGCCACTATGGCTACACCTTC.

A word on this clone: A read error may produce the germline difference seen at one junction end. CDR3 region: CASSLSSGGAIHHF. Written as DNA, the CDR3 is TGTGCCAGCAGTTTATCTTCAGGGGGCGCGATCCACCACTTC. This rearrangement joins TRBV28 to TRBJ1-2; TRBD1 matches 8 bases. This CDR3 spans 14 amino acids. Germline V gene lookup returns CDR1 MDHEN and CDR2 SYDVKM.

This clone was recorded only once. The chain carries TRBV5-1 and TRBJ1-1; 7 bases line up with TRBD1. The germline V gene has CDR1 SGHRS and CDR2 YFSETQ. The CDR3 contains 14 residues. J lost 11 bases, V lost 0 bases, and 10 bases had no gene match. CDR3 bases: TGCGCCAGCAGCTTGGCCGGGGACAGCTCTATGGCTTTCTTT. As protein: CASSLAGDSSMAFF.

Only one count was recorded for this clone. The chain is built from TRBV6-1 and TRBJ1-1; 9 bases agree with TRBD1. Per the germline V gene, CDR1 is MNHNS and CDR2 is SASEGT. The ends lost 3 bases at V and 5 bases at J; junction bases unmatched: 7. CDR3 length: 15 amino acids. CDR3 protein: CASSDRDRELTEAFF. Written as DNA, the CDR3 is TGTGCCAGCAGTGACCGGGACAGGGAGTTAACTGAAGCTTTCTTT.

The CDR3: CASSLNQGTSGNTIYF. Here the CDR3 DNA reads TGTGCCAGCTCACTTAATCAGGGGACCTCTGGAAACACCATATATTTT. The rearrangement joins TRBV18 to TRBJ1-3; weak D call: TRBD1 (6 bases). Per germline, CDR1 KGHSH and CDR2 LQKENI. The germline V and J ends were trimmed by 4 bases and 0 bases, with 13 bases remaining between them. This CDR3 region has 16 residues.

This clone was detected only once. The V call is TRBV9, the J call TRBJ2-7; 7 bases align to TRBD2. V lost 0 bases, J lost 5 bases, and 8 bases stayed unmatched. The CDR3 runs 15 residues. CDR1 is SGDLS and CDR2 is YYNGEE in the germline V gene. The CDR3 is CASSVDSGGGDEQYF. CDR3 bases: TGTGCCAGCAGCGTAGATTCGGGAGGTGGCGACGAGCAGTACTTC. Together with reference TRBV9 and TRBJ2-7, the CDR3 gives the full variable domain: DSGVTQTPKHLITATGQRVTLRCSPRSGDLSVYWYQQSLDQGLQFLIQYYNGEERAKGNILERFSAQQFPDLHSELNLSSLELGDSALYFCASSVDSGGGDEQYFGPGTRLTVT.

The gene calls are TRBV6-5 and TRBJ2-7; 9 positions match TRBD1. The J segment lost 0 bases and the V segment lost 6 bases, leaving 6 bases of the junction unmatched. Germline CDR1 and CDR2: MNHEY and SVGAGI. This CDR3 is built from 15 residues. The CDR3 nucleotides are TGTGCCAGCAGGGTCGGGACAGGGAGCTCCTACGAGCAGTACTTC. Translated, it gives CASRVGTGSSYEQYF.

The CDR3 loop is CATSDSGTGGTDTQYF. Written as DNA, the CDR3 is TGTGCCACCAGTGATTCCGGGACAGGGGGGACAGATACGCAGTATTTT. J is TRBJ2-3 and V is TRBV24-1, with 11 bases matching TRBD1. V lost 2 bases and J lost 3; bases outside the gene matches: 3. Looked up from germline, CDR1 is KGHDR and CDR2 is SFDVKD. The CDR3 runs 16 residues.

This clone was seen a handful of times. The CDR3 DNA follows: TGTGCCAGCAGCCATGGGGGGACGAGTGGCTACACCTTC. Its protein product is CASSHGGTSGYTF. This chain connects TRBV7-9 to TRBJ1-2; D perhaps matches TRBD1 (5 bases). The germline V and J ends were trimmed by 5 bases and 7 bases, with 14 bases remaining between them. From germline, CDR1 is SEHNR and CDR2 FQNEAQ (reference sequence). CDR3 size: 13 residues.

V is TRBV7-9 and J is TRBJ2-7; D is unresolved. Trimming pared 0 bases from V and 3 bases from J, leaving 6 bases between. The CDR3 length is 13 residues. Germline CDR1 is SEHNR and CDR2 is FQNEAQ (reference sequence). The CDR3 protein is CASSLALSYEQYF. The DNA of the CDR3 is TGTGCCAGCAGCTTAGCGCTGAGCTACGAGCAGTACTTC. The variable domain in full, with the rest retrieved from reference TRBV7-9 and TRBJ2-7, is DTGVSQNPRHKITKRGQNVTFRCDPISEHNRLYWYRQTLGQGPEFLTYFQNEAQLEKSRLLSDRFSAERPKGSFSTLEIQRTEQGDSAMYLCASSLALSYEQYFGPGTRLTVT.

The chain joins TRBV5-6 to TRBJ1-1, with D hard to call. The CDR3 contains 15 residues. Trimming left V 4 bases short and J 2 bases short, with 15 bases between. CDR1 SGHDT and CDR2 YYEEEE come from the germline V gene. In DNA, the CDR3 is TGTGCCAGCAGCCCGAGTTACGCGGTCAACACTGAAGCTTTCTTT. Protein: CASSPSYAVNTEAFF.

The CDR3 region has the DNA TGTGCCAGTAGTATGGACAGGGCCTCGAATTCACCCCTCCACTTT. This encodes CASSMDRASNSPLHF. The chain carries TRBV19 and TRBJ1-6; 8 bases agree with TRBD1. Trimming took 3 bases from V and 7 from J; bases not matched to a gene: 5. The CDR3 extends over 15 amino acids. In germline, CDR1 is LNHDA, CDR2 SQIVND (reference sequence). Complete variable domain (other parts from reference TRBV19 and TRBJ1-6): DGGITQSPKYLFRKEGQNVTLSCEQNLNHDAMYWYRQDPGQGLRLIYYSQIVNDFQKGDIAEGYSVSREKKESFPLTVTSAQKNPTAFYLCASSMDRASNSPLHFGNGTRLTVT.

The chain carries TRBV7-2 and TRBJ2-6, with D possibly being TRBD1 (5 bases). The CDR3 consists of 15 residues. Germline values: CDR1 SGHTA, CDR2 FQGNSA. V lost 4 bases to trimming and J lost 0 bases, with 7 bases between them. CDR3 residues: CASSSQDSGANVLTF. The CDR3 bases are TGTGCCAGCAGCTCACAGGACTCTGGGGCCAACGTCCTGACTTTC.

V gene TRBV6-2 or TRBV6-3 combines with J gene TRBJ1-1; 7 bases match TRBD1. Germline-derived CDR1 and CDR2 are MNHEY and SVGEGT. Trimming cost V 6 bases and J 1 base; bases outside gene matches: 14. The CDR3 has 17 residues. This CDR3 is CASSGPRGYRGNTEAFF. CDR3 nucleotide sequence: TGTGCCAGCAGCGGACCGCGCGGCTACAGGGGGAACACTGAAGCTTTCTTT.

The table lists this clone with a count of one. The rearrangement links TRBV23-1 to TRBJ2-7; possibly TRBD1 for D (5 bases). TRBV23-1 is flagged as an ORF with uncertain function. This CDR3 comprises 13 residues. The V end lost 3 bases, the J end lost 6 bases, and 12 bases lay between the germline ends. CDR3: CASSQPDRTEQYF. In DNA form, the CDR3 reads TGCGCCAGCAGTCAGCCCGACAGAACCGAGCAGTACTTC.

The rearrangement links TRBV6-5 to TRBJ2-1, with a possible D match to TRBD2 (5 bases). In germline, CDR1 is MNHEY, CDR2 SVGAGI. The CDR3 consists of 15 residues. With 4 bases removed from V and 5 bases from J, the gap between germline ends came to 15 bases. CDR3 in amino acids: CASSSDWNINNEQFF. The CDR3 nucleotides read TGTGCCAGCAGTTCGGACTGGAACATAAACAATGAGCAGTTCTTC.

The chain has TRBV30 and TRBJ1-3; D remains unclear. The CDR3 extends over 11 amino acids. Looked up from germline, CDR1 is GTSNPN and CDR2 is SVGIG (reference sequence). V lost 4 bases and J 9 bases, leaving 10 bases between the germline ends. CDR3 in amino acids: CAWNGESTIYF. Written as DNA, the CDR3 is TGTGCCTGGAATGGGGAGAGCACCATATATTTT.

V is TRBV18 and J is TRBJ2-1; D is unresolved. Trimming removed 2 bases at V and 3 bases at J, with 14 bases between. Germline values: CDR1 KGHSH, CDR2 LQKENI. There are 16 residues in the CDR3. The CDR3 DNA reads TGTGCCAGCTCACCAACTATCCTAGTTCTCTACAATGAGCAGTTCTTC. It yields the protein CASSPTILVLYNEQFF.

The chain employs TRBV11-3 and TRBJ1-2, with TRBD1 as a possible D gene (6 bases). CDR1 and CDR2 (germline): SGHNT, YENEEA. Trimming left V 0 bases short and J 4 bases short, with 12 bases between. The CDR3 totals 15 residues. CDR3 coding DNA: TGTGCCAGCAGCTTAGATCGGGGGGCAGCCTATGGCTACACCTTC. Amino acid sequence: CASSLDRGAAYGYTF.

The rearrangement uses TRBV4-2 and TRBJ1-5; 10 bases are a match to TRBD1. From germline, CDR1 is LGHNA and CDR2 YNFKEQ. There are 15 residues in the CDR3. The trim removed 0 bases at V and 9 bases at J, leaving 5 bases unmatched. The CDR3 is CASSQEDRDRGPQHF. The CDR3 DNA reads TGTGCCAGCAGCCAAGAGGACCGGGACAGGGGGCCCCAGCATTTT.

The chain is built from TRBV11-3 and TRBJ2-7; 9 bases fit TRBD1. CDR3 length equals 14 residues. The germline gives CDR1 SGHNT, CDR2 YENEEA. Germline trimming cut 5 bases from V and 4 bases from J; bases unmatched to any gene: 6. The CDR3 coding sequence is TGTGCCAGCAGCCAGGGACAGGGAAATTACGAGCAGTACTTC. It codes for CASSQGQGNYEQYF.